Listed below are T cell receptor beta chains from one sample, sequenced in a study of response to subunit inactivated influenza vaccine. MiXCR, run by TCRdb on the RT-PCR reads, gives a single entry per CDR3 protein. The table shows around 480,000 distinct CDR3 sequences, with about 15% occurring only once. The source material was CD4+ T cells sorted from PBMCs, sampled around 25 months after vaccination. The receptors come from a man in his fifties or sixties who received an inactivated influenza vaccine. CDR3s include the opening cysteine and the closing phenylalanine or tryptophan. The D gene is left open where the match is weak. The size entry is marked missing in some rows and otherwise reads once, few, many or a size class.

J,size,V,D,CDR3,DNA
TRBJ2-3,.,TRBV7-9,TRBD1,CASSWTGFSTDTQYF,TGTGCCAGCAGCTGGACAGGGTTTAGCACAGATACGCAGTATTTT
TRBJ1-4,.,TRBV27,.,CASSTMGRAPEKLFF,TGTGCCAGCAGTACGATGGGACGGGCTCCTGAAAAACTGTTTTTT
TRBJ1-2,few,TRBV20-1,TRBD1,CSAQDRDYGYTF,TGCAGTGCCCAAGACAGGGACTATGGCTACACCTTC
TRBJ2-5,few,TRBV5-1,.,CASSLGVTGYLETQYF,TGCGCCAGCAGCTTGGGGGTCACAGGGTATTTGGAGACCCAGTACTTC
TRBJ2-3,few,TRBV3-1,.,CASRTRGASTDTQYF,TGTGCCAGCAGGACCCGAGGGGCAAGCACAGATACGCAGTATTTT
TRBJ1-2,.,TRBV7-2,.,CASSFDIRSGYTF,TGTGCCAGCAGCTTTGACATCCGCTCGGGCTACACCTTC
TRBJ2-6,few,TRBV6-1,.,CASRTAGLRSSGANVLTF,TGTGCCAGCAGAACGGCGGGACTTCGGAGCTCTGGGGCCAACGTCCTGACTTTC
TRBJ2-7,.,TRBV6-2/TRBV6-3,.,CASSYGGVSYEQYF,TGTGCCAGCAGTTACGGCGGGGTGTCCTACGAGCAGTACTTC
TRBJ2-1,.,TRBV12-3/TRBV12-4,.,CASREGGEQFF,TGTGCCAGCAGGGAGGGGGGTGAGCAGTTCTTC
TRBJ1-2,.,TRBV20-1,TRBD1,CSARSQGAENGYTF,TGCAGTGCTAGATCCCAGGGGGCGGAGAATGGCTACACCTTC
TRBJ2-7,many,TRBV20-1,.,CSVLGLSSYEQYF,TGCAGTGTCCTGGGACTTTCCTCCTACGAGCAGTACTTC
TRBJ2-2,few,TRBV7-2,.,CASSFSEYSTGELFF,TGTGCCAGCAGCTTTTCCGAGTATAGCACCGGGGAGCTGTTTTTT
TRBJ2-5,.,TRBV15,.,CATSSYPNRGRQETQYF,TGTGCCACCAGCAGCTATCCGAACCGGGGACGGCAAGAGACCCAGTACTTC
TRBJ2-1,.,TRBV5-1,.,CASSLISDEQFF,TGCGCCAGCAGCCTTATTAGCGATGAGCAGTTCTTC
TRBJ2-1,.,TRBV5-1,TRBD2,CASSFFPFAAGGGSSYNEQFF,TGCGCCAGCAGCTTTTTCCCGTTTGCAGCGGGGGGGGGCTCCTCCTACAATGAGCAGTTCTTC
TRBJ2-1,few,TRBV12-3/TRBV12-4,.,CASSFSGQYNEQFF,TGTGCCAGCAGTTTTTCGGGACAATACAATGAGCAGTTCTTC
TRBJ2-5,few,TRBV15,.,CATSRSLIAGRGQETQYF,TGTGCCACCAGCAGATCCCTCATCGCCGGACGCGGTCAAGAGACCCAGTACTTC
TRBJ1-5,few,TRBV4-2,.,CASSQEVQNNQPQHF,TGTGCCAGCAGCCAAGAAGTTCAGAACAATCAGCCCCAGCATTTT
TRBJ2-3,.,TRBV9,.,CASSVGRGYSTDTQYF,TGTGCCAGCAGCGTAGGACGGGGGTACAGCACAGATACGCAGTATTTT
TRBJ2-7,many,TRBV10-3,TRBD1,CAIRGDRRTYEQYF,TGTGCCATCAGGGGGGACAGGCGGACCTACGAGCAGTACTTC
TRBJ2-7,.,TRBV6-1,TRBD1,CASSGWGQESSYEQYF,TGTGCCAGCAGTGGATGGGGACAGGAGAGCTCCTACGAGCAGTACTTC
TRBJ2-1,.,TRBV10-1,TRBD1,CARYGQGIHNEQFF,TGCGCCCGCTACGGACAGGGGATTCACAATGAGCAGTTCTTC
TRBJ2-1,few,TRBV2,.,CASTESIYNEQFF,TGTGCCAGCACCGAGTCCATATACAATGAGCAGTTCTTC
TRBJ2-7,many,TRBV18,TRBD1,CASSPGQGPYEQYF,TGTGCCAGCAGCCCAGGACAGGGGCCCTACGAGCAGTACTTC
TRBJ1-2,.,TRBV12-3/TRBV12-4,.,CASRLGSHHGYTF,TGTGCCAGCAGGCTCGGGTCTCACCATGGCTACACCTTC
TRBJ2-7,few,TRBV7-9,.,CASSLAGASSYEQYF,TGTGCCAGCAGCTTAGCGGGGGCCAGCTCCTACGAGCAGTACTTC
TRBJ2-1,few,TRBV6-6,TRBD2,CASGSGTTGEQFF,TGTGCCAGCGGGAGTGGGACTACGGGTGAGCAGTTCTTC
TRBJ2-1,.,TRBV5-1,TRBD2,CASSQFSGSSYNEQFF,TGCGCCAGCAGCCAGTTTAGCGGGAGTTCCTACAATGAGCAGTTCTTC
TRBJ2-3,few,TRBV20-1,.,CSVSPTGATTDTQYF,TGCAGTGTGTCCCCGACGGGGGCCACCACAGATACGCAGTATTTT
TRBJ2-5,.,TRBV11-1,.,CASSLPGHQETQYF,TGTGCCAGCAGCTTACCGGGACACCAAGAGACCCAGTACTTC
TRBJ2-1,few,TRBV20-1,TRBD2,CSARDPTSGSLEQFF,TGCAGTGCTAGAGATCCGACTAGCGGGAGCCTTGAGCAGTTCTTC
TRBJ2-5,.,TRBV12-3/TRBV12-4,TRBD2,CASSFASGAQETQYF,TGTGCCAGCAGTTTCGCTAGCGGGGCCCAAGAGACCCAGTACTTC
TRBJ1-1,.,TRBV14,.,CASSQDIGWTTEAFF,TGTGCCAGCAGCCAAGATATAGGGTGGACCACTGAAGCTTTCTTT
TRBJ1-1,.,TRBV2,.,CASSGAFQGSQKAFF,TGTGCCAGCAGCGGGGCCTTTCAGGGGAGTCAGAAAGCTTTCTTT
TRBJ1-6,.,TRBV20-1,.,CSAREWGAQTNYNSPLHF,TGCAGTGCTAGAGAGTGGGGGGCACAAACCAACTATAATTCACCCCTCCACTTT
TRBJ2-1,few,TRBV13,.,CASSARFFSREQFF,TGTGCCAGCAGCGCCAGATTTTTCTCACGGGAGCAGTTCTTC
TRBJ1-2,.,TRBV20-1,.,CSGKGTGAGNYGYTF,TGCAGTGGAAAGGGTACAGGTGCAGGAAACTATGGCTACACCTTC
TRBJ2-3,once,TRBV29-1,.,CSVAAQRTDTQYF,TGCAGCGTAGCGGCACAGCGCACAGATACGCAGTATTTT
TRBJ1-2,.,TRBV4-3,.,CASSPRGGDGYTF,TGCGCCAGCAGCCCAAGAGGTGGAGATGGCTACACCTTC
TRBJ1-1,.,TRBV20-1,.,CSAMPGQNTEAFF,TGCAGTGCTATGCCGGGGCAGAACACTGAAGCTTTCTTT
TRBJ1-2,few,TRBV20-1,.,CSARDGTQGNYGYTF,TGCAGTGCTAGAGATGGGACTCAGGGCAACTATGGCTACACCTTC
TRBJ1-1,few,TRBV6-5,.,CASSYSRGGNEAFF,TGTGCCAGCAGTTACTCGAGGGGCGGTAATGAAGCTTTCTTT
TRBJ2-5,many,TRBV20-1,.,CSARVGVYQETQYF,TGCAGTGCTAGAGTGGGGGTTTACCAAGAGACCCAGTACTTC
TRBJ2-7,.,TRBV3-1,.,CASSQRRYEQYF,TGTGCCAGCAGCCAGAGGAGGTACGAGCAGTACTTC
TRBJ1-2,.,TRBV28,TRBD1,CASSSRTGDGYTF,TGTGCCAGCAGTTCCAGGACAGGGGATGGCTACACCTTC
TRBJ2-1,few,TRBV2,TRBD2,CASSALAGLNEQFF,TGTGCCAGCAGTGCCCTAGCGGGGCTCAATGAGCAGTTCTTC
TRBJ1-4,.,TRBV18,TRBD1,CASSPTGQAGEKLFF,TGTGCCAGCTCACCTACGGGACAGGCGGGGGAAAAACTGTTTTTT
TRBJ1-2,.,TRBV30,.,CAWSSQLSDYGYTF,TGTGCCTGGAGTTCCCAGCTTTCAGACTATGGCTACACCTTC
TRBJ2-5,once,TRBV24-1,TRBD1,CATSDLGQGQETQYF,TGTGCCACCAGTGATCTTGGACAGGGACAAGAGACCCAGTACTTC
TRBJ2-5,few,TRBV20-1,TRBD1,CSAPPTGRRETQYF,TGCAGTGCTCCCCCGACAGGGCGGCGAGAGACCCAGTACTTC
TRBJ2-1,few,TRBV9,.,CASSVAWTSNYNEQFF,TGTGCCAGCAGCGTAGCGTGGACCTCCAATTACAATGAGCAGTTCTTC
TRBJ2-1,.,TRBV3-1,.,CASSQVTEQFF,TGTGCCAGCAGCCAGGTTACTGAGCAGTTCTTC
TRBJ1-2,few,TRBV2,.,CASRPQWTRGYTF,TGTGCCAGCAGGCCTCAATGGACACGGGGCTACACCTTC
TRBJ2-7,.,TRBV5-1,TRBD1,CASSLTGLTYEQYF,TGCGCCAGCAGCCTGACAGGGTTAACCTACGAGCAGTACTTC
TRBJ2-3,.,TRBV6-2/TRBV6-3,TRBD2,CASSSHAGEKNTQYF,TGTGCCAGCAGTAGCCATGCGGGAGAGAAAAATACGCAGTATTTT
TRBJ2-2,few,TRBV9,TRBD2,CASSVAGLAFTGELFF,TGTGCCAGCAGCGTTGCGGGACTAGCGTTCACCGGGGAGCTGTTTTTT
TRBJ1-1,.,TRBV18,.,CASSPKVSDTEAFF,TGTGCCAGCTCACCTAAAGTTTCGGACACTGAAGCTTTCTTT
TRBJ2-7,.,TRBV2,.,CASRYGVNGQPYEQYF,TGTGCCAGCAGGTATGGCGTGAATGGACAACCCTACGAGCAGTACTTC
TRBJ1-5,many,TRBV10-3,.,CAISAGRDQPQHF,TGTGCCATCAGTGCAGGGAGAGATCAGCCCCAGCATTTT
TRBJ2-3,many,TRBV10-3,TRBD1,CAITPGGNTDTQYF,TGTGCCATCACCCCAGGGGGCAACACAGATACGCAGTATTTT